These 14 T cell receptor beta chains were all obtained from the same sample, sequenced in a study of OX40 agonist ivuxolimab in advanced cancers. The data were produced by immunoSEQ multiplex PCR, yet TCRdb's version contains in-frame clones alone and is incomplete. The repertoire holds roughly 64,000 clones, roughly four fifths seen once, with 5% in the top ten. The source was CD4+ or CD8+ T cells sorted from blood, collected in a trial of the OX40 agonist ivuxolimab. These receptors were collected from an adult with an advanced solid tumor such as melanoma, head and neck, liver or kidney cancer.

This clone was seen just once. This chain joins TRBV11-2 and TRBJ1-3; weak D call: TRBD1 (5 bases). The germline gives CDR1 SGHAT, CDR2 FQNNGV. The CDR3 consists of 14 residues. Trimming left V 7 bases short and J 0 bases short, with 10 bases between. CDR3: CASTPGSSGNTIYF. CDR3 DNA sequence: TGTGCCAGCACTCCAGGGTCCTCTGGAAACACCATATATTTT. Looking up the rest from reference TRBV11-2 and TRBJ1-3 gives the full variable domain: EAGVAQSPRYKIIEKRQSVAFWCNPISGHATLYWYQQILGQGPKLLIQFQNNGVVDDSQLPKDRFSAERLKGVDSTLKIQPAKLEDSAVYLCASTPGSSGNTIYFGEGSWLTVV.

The chain couples TRBV9 to TRBJ2-7; no firm D call. Germline V gene lookup returns CDR1 SGDLS and CDR2 YYNGEE. V was pared by 0 bases and J by 1 base, with 8 bases between. The CDR3 covers 14 residues. For the CDR3, the DNA is TGTGCCAGCAGCGTAGGTAAGAATTCCTACGAGCAGTACTTC. Translated: CASSVGKNSYEQYF. Variable domain in full (rest from reference TRBV9 and TRBJ2-7): DSGVTQTPKHLITATGQRVTLRCSPRSGDLSVYWYQQSLDQGLQFLIQYYNGEERAKGNILERFSAQQFPDLHSELNLSSLELGDSALYFCASSVGKNSYEQYFGPGTRLTVT.

The genes are TRBV14 and TRBJ1-2; the D gene is possibly TRBD1 (5 bases). Germline values: CDR1 SGHDN, CDR2 FVKESK. Between the trimmed V and J ends, which lost 2 bases and 4 bases, there was a span of 20 bases. The CDR3 extends over 17 amino acids. CDR3 coding DNA: TGTGCCAGCAGCCAACTGGGGACGGGGCTGATTGGCTATGGCTACACCTTC. As protein: CASSQLGTGLIGYGYTF.

The gene calls are TRBV25-1 and TRBJ1-2, with D perhaps matching TRBD1 (5 bases). V lost 0 bases and J lost 7, with 12 bases in between. Germline lookup yields CDR1 MGHDK and CDR2 SYGVNS. The CDR3 totals 14 residues. The CDR3 coding sequence is TGTGCCAGCAGTGAATATGACACAGGCAGTGGCTACACCTTC. The encoded protein is CASSEYDTGSGYTF.

The chain employs TRBV30 and TRBJ1-4; D not resolved. Germline V gene data show CDR1 as GTSNPN and CDR2 as SVGIG (reference sequence). There are 11 residues in the CDR3. Trimming pared 0 bases from V and 8 bases from J, leaving 4 bases between. CDR3 DNA sequence: TGTGCCTGGAGTGTACAGGAAAAACTGTTTTTT. Translated, it gives CAWSVQEKLFF.

The chain employs TRBV29-1 and TRBJ1-2, with 7 bases fitting TRBD1. Germline-derived CDR1 and CDR2 are SQVTM and ANQGSEA. The length of the CDR3 is 13 residues. Trimming took 3 bases from V and 5 from J; bases not matched to a gene: 6. DNA of the CDR3: TGCAGCGTTGACGTAGGGGGCAGGTATGGCTACACCTTC. Amino acid sequence: CSVDVGGRYGYTF.

The CDR3 nucleotides read TGTGCCAGCAGTAGGGTGAGGGGCGCTGAAGCTTTCTTT. This translates into CASSRVRGAEAFF. The rearrangement links TRBV6-1 to TRBJ1-1; TRBD1 is a possible D gene (5 bases). V was cut by 5 bases and J by 6 bases, with 13 bases left in between. The CDR3 covers 13 residues. Germline lookup yields CDR1 MNHNS and CDR2 SASEGT.

This clone was found a few times. This chain connects TRBV19 to TRBJ2-3; D is unclear. Trimming removed 4 bases from V and 2 bases from J, with 10 bases in between. CDR1 LNHDA and CDR2 SQIVND come from the germline V gene (reference sequence). CDR3 length: 14 amino acids. This CDR3 is CASSNYGSTDTQYF. The CDR3 DNA is TGTGCCAGTAGTAATTACGGGTCCACAGATACGCAGTATTTT.

The table lists this clone with a few counts. The CDR3 nucleotides read TGCAGCCTGGGGGGCACGGAGGGCTACACCTTC. Its translation: CSLGGTEGYTF. This chain joins TRBV29-1 and TRBJ1-2; the D gene is possibly TRBD1 (6 bases). V was cut by 8 bases and J by 8 bases, with 15 bases left in between. Per the germline V gene, CDR1 is SQVTM and CDR2 is ANQGSEA. The CDR3 has 11 residues.

V and J are TRBV4-3 and TRBJ2-1; 16 bases fit TRBD2. Trimming at V came to 3 bases and at J to 8 bases, leaving 7 bases not matched to a gene. Per germline, CDR1 LGHNA and CDR2 YSLEER. CDR3 length: 17 residues. The CDR3 region is CASSQYPGLAGGDEQFF. The CDR3 DNA reads TGCGCCAGCAGCCAGTACCCGGGACTAGCGGGAGGGGATGAGCAGTTCTTC.

V gene TRBV27 combines with J gene TRBJ1-2, with D possibly being TRBD1 (5 bases). The CDR3 runs 16 residues. Deletions cut 6 bases from V and 8 bases from J, with 25 bases between. Per germline, CDR1 MNHEY and CDR2 SMNVEV (reference sequence). The CDR3 loop reads CASSANRDSVKNGYTF. CDR3 coding DNA: TGTGCCAGCAGCGCGAATAGGGACTCCGTAAAAAACGGCTACACCTTC.

In DNA form, the CDR3 reads TGTGCCAGCAGCTTATCCGGCTCCTATAATTCACCCCTCCACTTT. Translating gives CASSLSGSYNSPLHF. V and J are TRBV7-3 and TRBJ1-6; D not certain. Germline V gene sequence: CDR1 SGHTA, CDR2 FQGTGA. The CDR3 runs 15 residues. V lost 2 bases, J lost 0 bases, and 5 bases lay in between. Full variable domain (missing parts from reference TRBV7-3 and TRBJ1-6): GAGVSQTPSNKVTEKGKYVELRCDPISGHTALYWYRQSLGQGPEFLIYFQGTGAADDSGLPNDRFFAVRPEGSVSTLKIQRTERGDSAVYLCASSLSGSYNSPLHFGNGTRLTVT.

CDR3 amino acids: CASRERESTDTQYF. CDR3 DNA: TGTGCCAGCAGGGAGCGGGAGAGCACAGATACGCAGTATTTT. V gene TRBV2 combines with J gene TRBJ2-3; 8 positions agree with TRBD2. Trimming cost V 6 bases and J 0 bases; bases outside gene matches: 2. Germline CDR1 is SNHLY and CDR2 is FYNNEI. The CDR3 has 14 residues.

This rearrangement joins TRBV6-1 to TRBJ1-5; maybe TRBD1 (6 bases). The V gene's germline CDR1 is MNHNS and CDR2 SASEGT. The CDR3 length is 15 residues. The V end lost 5 bases, the J end lost 4 bases, and 15 bases lay between the germline ends. In DNA, the CDR3 is TGTGCCAGCAGTAGTTGGGGGGGCAGGAATCAGCCCCAGCATTTT. It yields the protein CASSSWGGRNQPQHF.